A selection of T cell receptor beta chains follows, all from one sample in a study of T cell clones after liver transplantation. Produced via immunoSEQ multiplex PCR; TCRdb's table is partial and in-frame only. The sample contains roughly 80,000 clones, roughly 80% of which appear only once. The source material was CD4+ T cells from blood, sampled around 45 months after liver transplant. These receptors came from a human patient who received a liver transplant. Some T cells may be supplied by the graft donor. CDR3s leave out the opening cysteine and the closing phenylalanine or tryptophan.

v_call cdr3_aa
TRBV18 ASSPSSGRSMNTEAF
TRBV5-1 ASSGGTGGWVANTEAF
TRBV19 ASSRNTEGRRNTEAF
TRBV6-5 ASRRGDVYEQF
TRBV5-1 ASSPRTGGGNGYT
TRBV29-1 SVCQRGTYEQY
TRBV6-5 ASRPSYRWEETQY
TRBV5-4 ASSFGLAGRNIQY
TRBV28 ASSSPGQPGEEQY
TRBV11-2 ASSRFTGTGGSTTNEQY
TRBV6-5 ASPHSYNEQF
TRBV7-2 ASSLTAGGYPSTDTQY
TRBV14 ASSGQVYNEQF
TRBV6-5 ASSIRAGNQPQH